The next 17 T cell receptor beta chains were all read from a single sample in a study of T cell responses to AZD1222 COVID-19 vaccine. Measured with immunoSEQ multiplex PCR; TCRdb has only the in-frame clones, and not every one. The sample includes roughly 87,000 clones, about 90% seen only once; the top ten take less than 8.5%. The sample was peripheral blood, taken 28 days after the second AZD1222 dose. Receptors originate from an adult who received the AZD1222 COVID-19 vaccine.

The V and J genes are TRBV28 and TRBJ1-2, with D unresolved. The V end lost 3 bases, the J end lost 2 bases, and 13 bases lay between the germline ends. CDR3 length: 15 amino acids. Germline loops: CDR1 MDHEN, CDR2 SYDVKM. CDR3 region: CASSLDRQLNYGYTF. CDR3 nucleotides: TGTGCCAGCAGTTTGGATCGGCAGCTAAACTATGGCTACACCTTC.

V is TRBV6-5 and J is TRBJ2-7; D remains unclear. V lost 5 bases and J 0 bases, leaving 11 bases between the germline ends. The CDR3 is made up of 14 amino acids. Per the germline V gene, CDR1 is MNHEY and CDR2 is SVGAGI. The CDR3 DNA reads TGTGCCAGCAGTCTATCACAAGTCTCCTACGAGCAGTACTTC. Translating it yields CASSLSQVSYEQYF.

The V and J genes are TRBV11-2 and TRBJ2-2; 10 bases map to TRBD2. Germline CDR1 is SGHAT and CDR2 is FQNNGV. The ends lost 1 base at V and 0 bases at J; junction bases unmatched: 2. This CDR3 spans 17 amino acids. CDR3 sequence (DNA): TGTGCCAGCAGCTTAGGGACTAGCGGTGCGAACACCGGGGAGCTGTTTTTT. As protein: CASSLGTSGANTGELFF.

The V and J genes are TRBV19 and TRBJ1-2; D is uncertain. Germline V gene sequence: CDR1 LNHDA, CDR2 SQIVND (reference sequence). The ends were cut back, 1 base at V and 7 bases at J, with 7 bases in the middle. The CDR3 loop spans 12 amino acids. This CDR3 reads CASSIGGIGYTF. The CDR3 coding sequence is TGTGCCAGTAGTATAGGGGGAATTGGCTACACCTTC.

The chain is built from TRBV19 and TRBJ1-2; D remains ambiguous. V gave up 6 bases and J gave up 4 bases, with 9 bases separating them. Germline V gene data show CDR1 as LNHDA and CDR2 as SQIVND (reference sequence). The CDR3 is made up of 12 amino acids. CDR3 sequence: CASSPLGYGYTF. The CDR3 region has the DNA TGTGCCAGTAGCCCCCTGGGCTATGGCTACACCTTC.

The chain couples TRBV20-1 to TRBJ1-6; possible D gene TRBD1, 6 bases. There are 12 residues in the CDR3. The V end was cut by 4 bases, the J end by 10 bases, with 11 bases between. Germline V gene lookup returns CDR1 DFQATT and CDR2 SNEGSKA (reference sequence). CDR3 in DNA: TGCAGTGCTAATGACAGGCAGTCACCCCTCCACTTT. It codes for CSANDRQSPLHF.

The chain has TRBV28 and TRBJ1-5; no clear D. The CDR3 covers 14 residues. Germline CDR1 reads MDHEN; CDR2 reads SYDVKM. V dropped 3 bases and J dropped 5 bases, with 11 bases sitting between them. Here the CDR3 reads CASSFVTRDQPQHF. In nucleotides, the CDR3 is TGTGCCAGCAGTTTTGTGACGAGGGATCAGCCCCAGCATTTT.

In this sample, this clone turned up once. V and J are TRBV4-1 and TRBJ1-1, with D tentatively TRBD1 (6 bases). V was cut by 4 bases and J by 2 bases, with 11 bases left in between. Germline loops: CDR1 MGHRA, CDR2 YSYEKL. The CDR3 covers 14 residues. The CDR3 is CASSLGTLNTEAFF. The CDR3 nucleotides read TGCGCCAGCAGCCTTGGGACACTCAACACTGAAGCTTTCTTT.

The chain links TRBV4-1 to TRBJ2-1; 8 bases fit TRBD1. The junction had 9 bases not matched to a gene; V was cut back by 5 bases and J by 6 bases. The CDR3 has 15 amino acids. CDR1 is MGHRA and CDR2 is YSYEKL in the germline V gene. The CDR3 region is CASSSLQDRVNEQFF. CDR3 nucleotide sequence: TGCGCCAGCAGCTCCCTCCAGGACAGGGTCAATGAGCAGTTCTTC.

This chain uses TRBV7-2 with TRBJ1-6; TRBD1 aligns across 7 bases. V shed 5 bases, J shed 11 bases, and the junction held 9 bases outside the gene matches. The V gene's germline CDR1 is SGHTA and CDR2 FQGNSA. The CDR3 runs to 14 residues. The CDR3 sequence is CASSLGSTGAPLHF. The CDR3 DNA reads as TGTGCCAGCAGCCTAGGGTCTACAGGGGCACCCCTCCACTTT.

CDR3 sequence reads: CARKDKNYGYTF. In nucleotides, the CDR3 is TGTGCCAGGAAGGACAAAAACTATGGCTACACCTTC. The chain couples TRBV2 to TRBJ1-2; D might be TRBD1 (5 bases). The CDR3 runs 12 residues. Trimming pared 9 bases from V and 2 bases from J, leaving 10 bases between. Germline assignment: CDR1 SNHLY and CDR2 FYNNEI.

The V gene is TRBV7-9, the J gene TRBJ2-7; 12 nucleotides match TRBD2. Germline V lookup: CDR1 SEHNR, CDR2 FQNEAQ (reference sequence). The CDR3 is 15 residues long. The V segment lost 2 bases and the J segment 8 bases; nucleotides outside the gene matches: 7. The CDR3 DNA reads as TGTGCCAGCAGCTTAAGCGGGACTAGCGGGTTAAAGCAGTACTTC. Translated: CASSLSGTSGLKQYF.

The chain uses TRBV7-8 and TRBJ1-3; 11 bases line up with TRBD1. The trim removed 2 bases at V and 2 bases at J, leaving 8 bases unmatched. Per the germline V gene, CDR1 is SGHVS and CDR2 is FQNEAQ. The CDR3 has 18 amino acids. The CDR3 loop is CASSLPRGTGGTGNTIYF. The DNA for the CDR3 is TGTGCCAGCAGCTTACCGCGGGGGACAGGGGGAACTGGAAACACCATATATTTT. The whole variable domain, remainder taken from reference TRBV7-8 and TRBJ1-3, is GAGVSQSPRYKVAKRGQDVALRCDPISGHVSLFWYQQALGQGPEFLTYFQNEAQLDKSGLPSDRFFAERPEGSVSTLKIQRTQQEDSAVYLCASSLPRGTGGTGNTIYFGEGSWLTVV.

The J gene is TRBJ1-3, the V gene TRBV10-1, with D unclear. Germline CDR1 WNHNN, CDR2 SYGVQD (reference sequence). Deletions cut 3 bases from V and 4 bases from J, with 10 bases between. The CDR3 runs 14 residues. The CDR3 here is CASSEGSTGNTIYF. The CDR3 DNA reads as TGCGCCAGCAGTGAAGGCTCCACGGGAAACACCATATATTTT.

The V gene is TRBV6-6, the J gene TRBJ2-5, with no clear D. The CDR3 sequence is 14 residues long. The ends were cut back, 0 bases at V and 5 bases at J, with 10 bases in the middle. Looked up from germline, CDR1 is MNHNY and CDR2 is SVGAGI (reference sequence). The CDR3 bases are TGTGCCAGCAGTTACTCGTGGAGTGGTGAGACCCAGTACTTC. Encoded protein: CASSYSWSGETQYF.

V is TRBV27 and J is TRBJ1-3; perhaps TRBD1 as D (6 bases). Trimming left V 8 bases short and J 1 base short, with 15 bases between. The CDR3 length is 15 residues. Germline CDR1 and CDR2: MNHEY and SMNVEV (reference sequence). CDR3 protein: CASVDTGFSGNTIYF. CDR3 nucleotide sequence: TGTGCCAGCGTAGACACAGGGTTTTCTGGAAACACCATATATTTT.

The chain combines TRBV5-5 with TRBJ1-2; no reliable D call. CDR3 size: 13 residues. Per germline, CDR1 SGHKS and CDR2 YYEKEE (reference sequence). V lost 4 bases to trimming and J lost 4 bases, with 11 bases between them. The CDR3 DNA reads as TGTGCCAGCAGCATAGTGGACGGCTATGGCTACACCTTC. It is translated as CASSIVDGYGYTF.